This T cell receptor (beta chain) was found in a study of cytomegalovirus exposure and HLA in healthy donors. Notes on the study in general: As a later analysis showed, a missense DCLRE1C variant was linked to trimming of TCR beta V- and J-genes.

On this clone itself: Its target is unknown.

The CDR3 length is 13 residues. The V gene lost 3 bases and the J gene lost 4 bases, with 7 bases spanning the gap. The germline CDR1 and CDR2 sequences are SGHDN and FVKESK. The PCR used 60 Vbeta and 13 Jbeta primers. The assay was immunoSEQ multiplex PCR, and TCRdb's table has in-frame clones only and misses some. The repertoire has tens of thousands of clones, approximately 78% of them found once; the top ten carry about 4.5%. The sequencing sample was made of PBMCs. The chain is built from TRBV14 and TRBJ2-4, with a possible D match to TRBD1 (6 bases). The clonotype comes from a male donor in good health and CMV-seropositive. The CDR3 protein is CASSHGQKNIQYF. The CDR3, as DNA: TGTGCCAGCAGCCATGGACAGAAAAACATTCAGTACTTC.